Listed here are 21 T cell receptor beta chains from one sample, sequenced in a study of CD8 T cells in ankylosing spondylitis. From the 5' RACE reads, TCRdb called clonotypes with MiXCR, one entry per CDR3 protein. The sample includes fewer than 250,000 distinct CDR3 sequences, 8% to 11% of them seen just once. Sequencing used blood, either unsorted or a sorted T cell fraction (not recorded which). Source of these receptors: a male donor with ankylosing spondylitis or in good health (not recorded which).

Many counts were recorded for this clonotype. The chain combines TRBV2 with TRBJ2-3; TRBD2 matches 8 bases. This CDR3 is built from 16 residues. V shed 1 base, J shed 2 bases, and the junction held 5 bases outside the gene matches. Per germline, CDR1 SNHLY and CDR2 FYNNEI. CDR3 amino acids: CASSEGSGANTDTQYF. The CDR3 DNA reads TGTGCCAGCAGTGAAGGTAGCGGGGCCAACACAGATACGCAGTATTTT.

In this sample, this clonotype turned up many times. The CDR3 here is CSARAAGAGGETQYF. Written as DNA, the CDR3 is TGCAGTGCTAGAGCGGCGGGGGCTGGGGGAGAGACCCAGTACTTC. The V gene is TRBV20-1, the J gene TRBJ2-5; a weak D match, TRBD2 (7 bases). This CDR3 is 15 amino acids long. Germline V gene data show CDR1 as DFQATT and CDR2 as SNEGSKA (reference sequence). Trimming pared 1 base from V and 4 bases from J, leaving 16 bases between.

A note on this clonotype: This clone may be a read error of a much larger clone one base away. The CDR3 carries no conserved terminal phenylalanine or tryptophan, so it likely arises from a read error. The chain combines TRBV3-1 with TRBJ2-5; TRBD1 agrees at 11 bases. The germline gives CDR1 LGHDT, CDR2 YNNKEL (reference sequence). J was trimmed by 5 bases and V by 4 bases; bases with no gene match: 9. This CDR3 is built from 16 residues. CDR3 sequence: CASSLYRTGGGETQYY. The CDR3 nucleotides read TGTGCCAGCAGCCTCTACCGGACAGGGGGCGGGGAGACCCAGTACTAC.

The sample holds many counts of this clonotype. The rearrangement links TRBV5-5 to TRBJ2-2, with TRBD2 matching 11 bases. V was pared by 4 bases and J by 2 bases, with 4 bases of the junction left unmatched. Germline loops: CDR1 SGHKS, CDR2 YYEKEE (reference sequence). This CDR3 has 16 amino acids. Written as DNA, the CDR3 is TGTGCCAGCAGCACGGGACTAGCGGATAACACCGGGGAGCTGTTTTTT. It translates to CASSTGLADNTGELFF. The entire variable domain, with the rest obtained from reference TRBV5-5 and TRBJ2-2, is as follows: DAGVTQSPTHLIKTRGQQVTLRCSPISGHKSVSWYQQVLGQGPQFIFQYYEKEERGRGNFPDRFSARQFPNYSSELNVNALLLGDSALYLCASSTGLADNTGELFFGEGSRLTVL.

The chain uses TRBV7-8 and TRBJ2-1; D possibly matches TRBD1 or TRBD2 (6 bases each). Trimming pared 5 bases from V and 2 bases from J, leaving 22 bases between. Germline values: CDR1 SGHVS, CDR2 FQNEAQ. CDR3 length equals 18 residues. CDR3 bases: TGTGCCAGCAGCATCCTTCGGAGCAGGGGAGGCCCCTACAATGAGCAGTTCTTC. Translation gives CASSILRSRGGPYNEQFF.

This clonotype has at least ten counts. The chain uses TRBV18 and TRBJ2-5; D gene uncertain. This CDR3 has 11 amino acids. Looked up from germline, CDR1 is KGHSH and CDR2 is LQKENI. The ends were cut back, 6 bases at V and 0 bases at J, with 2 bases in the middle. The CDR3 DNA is TGTGCCAGCTCCGACCAAGAGACCCAGTACTTC. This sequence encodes CASSDQETQYF.

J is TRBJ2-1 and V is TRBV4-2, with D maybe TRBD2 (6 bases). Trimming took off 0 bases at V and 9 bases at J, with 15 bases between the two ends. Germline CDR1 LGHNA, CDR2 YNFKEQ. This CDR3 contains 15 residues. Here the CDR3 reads CASSQDLLAVTEQFF. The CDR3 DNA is TGTGCCAGCAGCCAAGATCTACTAGCCGTCACTGAGCAGTTCTTC.

The CDR3 region has the DNA TGCGCCAGCAGCCGCGGAGAGGGACAAGAGACCCAGTACTTC. As protein: CASSRGEGQETQYF. The chain uses TRBV5-1 and TRBJ2-5; weak D call: TRBD2 (5 bases). Per germline, CDR1 SGHRS and CDR2 YFSETQ. V lost 4 bases and J lost 2, with 12 bases in between. The CDR3 runs 14 residues.

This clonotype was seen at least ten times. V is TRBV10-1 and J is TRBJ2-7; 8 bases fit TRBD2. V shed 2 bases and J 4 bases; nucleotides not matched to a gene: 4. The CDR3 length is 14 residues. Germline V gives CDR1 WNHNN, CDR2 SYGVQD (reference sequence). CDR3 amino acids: CASSETSGLYEQYF. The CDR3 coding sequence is TGCGCCAGCAGTGAGACTAGCGGACTGTACGAGCAGTACTTC.

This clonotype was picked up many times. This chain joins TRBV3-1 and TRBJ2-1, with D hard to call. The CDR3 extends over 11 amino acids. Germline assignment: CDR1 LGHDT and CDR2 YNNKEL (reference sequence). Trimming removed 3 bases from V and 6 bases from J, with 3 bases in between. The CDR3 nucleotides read TGTGCCAGCAGCCAGGCCAATGAGCAGTTCTTC. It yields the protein CASSQANEQFF.

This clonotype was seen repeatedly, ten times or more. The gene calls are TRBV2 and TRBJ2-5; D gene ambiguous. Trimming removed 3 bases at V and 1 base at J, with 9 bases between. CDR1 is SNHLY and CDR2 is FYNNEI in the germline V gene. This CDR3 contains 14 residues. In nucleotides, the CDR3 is TGTGCCAGCAGTGATCGCCAGGTCCAAGAGACCCAGTACTTC. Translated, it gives CASSDRQVQETQYF.

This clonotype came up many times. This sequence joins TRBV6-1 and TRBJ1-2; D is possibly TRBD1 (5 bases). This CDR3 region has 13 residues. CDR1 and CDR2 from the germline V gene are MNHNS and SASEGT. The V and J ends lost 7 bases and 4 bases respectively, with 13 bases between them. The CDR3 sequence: CASMKGRSYGYTF. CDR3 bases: TGTGCCAGCATGAAGGGACGCTCCTATGGCTACACCTTC.

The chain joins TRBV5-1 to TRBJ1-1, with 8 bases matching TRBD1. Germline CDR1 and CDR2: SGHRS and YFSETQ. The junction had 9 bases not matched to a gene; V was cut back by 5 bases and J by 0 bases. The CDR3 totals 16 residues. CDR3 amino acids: CASRYDDRGMNTEAFF. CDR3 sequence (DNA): TGCGCCAGCAGATATGACGACAGGGGCATGAACACTGAAGCTTTCTTT. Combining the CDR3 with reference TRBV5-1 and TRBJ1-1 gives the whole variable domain KAGVTQTPRYLIKTRGQQVTLSCSPISGHRSVSWYQQTPGQGLQFLFEYFSETQRNKGNFPGRFSGRQFSNSRSEMNVSTLELGDSALYLCASRYDDRGMNTEAFFGQGTRLTVV.

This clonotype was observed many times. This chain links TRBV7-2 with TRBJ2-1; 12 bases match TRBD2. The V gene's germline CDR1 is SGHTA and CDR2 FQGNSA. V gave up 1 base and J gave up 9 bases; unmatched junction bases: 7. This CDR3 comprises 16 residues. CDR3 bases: TGTGCCAGCAGCTTAGTATCTAGCGGGAGGGTTCTTGAGCAGTTCTTC. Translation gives CASSLVSSGRVLEQFF. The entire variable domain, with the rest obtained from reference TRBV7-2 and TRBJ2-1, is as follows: GAGVSQSPSNKVTEKGKDVELRCDPISGHTALYWYRQSLGQGLEFLIYFQGNSAPDKSGLPSDRFSAERTGGSVSTLTIQRTQQEDSAVYLCASSLVSSGRVLEQFFGPGTRLTVL.

Written as DNA, the CDR3 is TGTGCCAGCGGGTTAACGATAGGGGGCGAGCAGTACTTC. This sequence encodes CASGLTIGGEQYF. V is TRBV6-1 and J is TRBJ2-7, with a possible D match to TRBD1 (6 bases). The CDR3 loop spans 13 amino acids. Germline V gene sequence: CDR1 MNHNS, CDR2 SASEGT. V lost 8 bases to trimming and J lost 6 bases, with 17 bases between them.

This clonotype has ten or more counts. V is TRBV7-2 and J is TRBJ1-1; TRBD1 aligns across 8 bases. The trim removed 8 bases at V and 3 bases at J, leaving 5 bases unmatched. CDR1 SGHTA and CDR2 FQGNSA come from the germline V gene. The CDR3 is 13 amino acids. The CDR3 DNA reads TGTGCCAGCCGACAGGGGACCTACACTGAAGCTTTCTTT. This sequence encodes CASRQGTYTEAFF.

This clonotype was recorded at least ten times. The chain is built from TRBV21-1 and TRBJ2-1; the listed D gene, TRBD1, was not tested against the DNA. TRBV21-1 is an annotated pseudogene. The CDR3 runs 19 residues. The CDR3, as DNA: TGTGCCAGCAGCACTCCGCTTCCATTGACAGGGTCCTCCTACAATGAGCAGTTCTTC. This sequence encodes CASSTPLPLTGSSYNEQFF.

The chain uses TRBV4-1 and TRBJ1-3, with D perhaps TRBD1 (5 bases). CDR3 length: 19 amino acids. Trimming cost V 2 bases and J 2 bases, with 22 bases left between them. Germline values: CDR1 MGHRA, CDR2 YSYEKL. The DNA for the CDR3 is TGCGCCAGCAGCCAACTGATATCAATTGACAGAGCCCCTGGAAACACCATATATTTT. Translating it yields CASSQLISIDRAPGNTIYF.

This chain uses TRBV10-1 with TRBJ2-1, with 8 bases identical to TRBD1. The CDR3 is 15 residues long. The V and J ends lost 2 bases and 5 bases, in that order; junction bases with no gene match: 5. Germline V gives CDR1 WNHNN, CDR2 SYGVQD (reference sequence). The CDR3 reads CASSEPRTGHNEQFF. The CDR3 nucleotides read TGCGCCAGCAGTGAGCCTCGGACAGGGCACAATGAGCAGTTCTTC.

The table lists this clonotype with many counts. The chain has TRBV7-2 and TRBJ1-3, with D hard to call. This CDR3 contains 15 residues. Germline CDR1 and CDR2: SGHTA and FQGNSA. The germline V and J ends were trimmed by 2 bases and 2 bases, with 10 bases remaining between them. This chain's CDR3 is CASSLSGLAGNTIYF. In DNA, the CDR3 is TGTGCCAGCAGCTTAAGTGGCCTCGCTGGAAACACCATATATTTT.

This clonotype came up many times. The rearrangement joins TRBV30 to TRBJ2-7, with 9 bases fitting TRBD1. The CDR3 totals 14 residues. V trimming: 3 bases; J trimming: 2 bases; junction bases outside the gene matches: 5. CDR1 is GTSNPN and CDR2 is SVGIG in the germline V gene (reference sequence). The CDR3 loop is CAWRYRDRAYEQYF. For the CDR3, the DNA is TGTGCCTGGAGGTACAGGGACAGGGCCTACGAGCAGTACTTC.